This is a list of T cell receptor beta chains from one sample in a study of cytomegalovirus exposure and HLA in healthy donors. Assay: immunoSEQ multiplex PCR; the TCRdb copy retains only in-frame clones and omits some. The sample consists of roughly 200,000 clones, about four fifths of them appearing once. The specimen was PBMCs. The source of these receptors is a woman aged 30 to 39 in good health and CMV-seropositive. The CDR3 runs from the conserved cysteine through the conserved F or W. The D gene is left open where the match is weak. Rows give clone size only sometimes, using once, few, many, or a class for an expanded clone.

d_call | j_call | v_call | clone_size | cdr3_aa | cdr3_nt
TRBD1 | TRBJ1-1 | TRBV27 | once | CASSLEGVGTGKAEAFF | TGTGCCAGCAGTTTAGAGGGGGTTGGGACAGGGAAGGCTGAAGCTTTCTTT
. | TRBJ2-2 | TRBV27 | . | CASKAGANTGELFF | TGTGCCAGCAAGGCAGGGGCTAACACCGGGGAGCTGTTTTTT
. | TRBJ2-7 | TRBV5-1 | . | CASSLSGDYEQYF | TGCGCCAGCAGCTTGTCTGGGGACTACGAGCAGTACTTC
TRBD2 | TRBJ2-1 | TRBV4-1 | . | CASSQEVRRGEYNEQFF | TGCGCCAGCAGCCAAGAGGTGCGCCGGGGGGAATACAATGAGCAGTTCTTC
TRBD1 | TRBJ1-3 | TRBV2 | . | CASSITGTGWSSGNTIYF | TGTGCCAGCAGTATCACTGGGACAGGATGGAGCTCTGGAAACACCATATATTTT
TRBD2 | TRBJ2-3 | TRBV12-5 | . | CASGSLAGARFTDTQYF | TGTGCTAGTGGTTCGCTAGCGGGAGCTCGTTTCACAGATACGCAGTATTTT
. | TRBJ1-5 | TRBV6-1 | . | CASSEIDSSNQPQHF | TGTGCCAGCAGTGAAATAGACAGTAGCAATCAGCCCCAGCATTTT
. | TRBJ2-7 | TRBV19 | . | CASSIRENPYEQYF | TGTGCCAGTAGTATACGGGAAAACCCTTACGAGCAGTACTTC
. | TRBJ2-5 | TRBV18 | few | CASSPTQQETQYF | TGTGCCAGCTCACCAACGCAGCAAGAGACCCAGTACTTC
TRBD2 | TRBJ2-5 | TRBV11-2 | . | CASSRTSGGAGETQYF | TGTGCCAGCAGCCGTACTAGCGGGGGGGCCGGAGAGACCCAGTACTTC
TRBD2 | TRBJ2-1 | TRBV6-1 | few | CASSGGLAEKNEQFF | TGTGCCAGCAGCGGCGGACTAGCGGAGAAGAATGAGCAGTTCTTC
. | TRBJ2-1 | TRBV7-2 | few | CASSLGRANEQFF | TGTGCCAGCAGCTTAGGGCGAGCGAATGAGCAGTTCTTC
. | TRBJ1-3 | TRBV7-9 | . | CASSLGLGTLDSGNTIYF | TGTGCCAGCAGCTTAGGGCTAGGGACTCTCGACTCTGGAAACACCATATATTTT
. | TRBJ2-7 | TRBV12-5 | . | CASGGGDRITYEQYF | TGTGCTAGTGGAGGGGGGGACAGGATAACCTACGAGCAGTACTTC
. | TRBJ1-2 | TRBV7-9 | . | CSSSLASGGYGYTF | TGTTCCAGCAGCTTAGCGTCCGGGGGCTATGGCTACACCTTC
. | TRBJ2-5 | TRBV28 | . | CASSLAVIGERETQYF | TGTGCCAGCAGTTTAGCAGTTATAGGGGAACGGGAGACCCAGTACTTC
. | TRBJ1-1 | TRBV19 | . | CASSTRGVMNTEAFF | TGTGCCAGTAGTACCCGGGGAGTCATGAACACTGAAGCTTTCTTT
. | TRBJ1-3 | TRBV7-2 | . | CASSLAPSGNTIYF | TGTGCCAGCAGCTTAGCCCCCAGTGGAAACACCATATATTTT
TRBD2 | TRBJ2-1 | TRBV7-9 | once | CASSLLAAPYNEQFF | TGTGCCAGCAGCTTACTAGCGGCCCCCTACAATGAGCAGTTCTTC
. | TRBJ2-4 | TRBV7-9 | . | CASSPGNGGNIQYF | TGTGCCAGCAGCCCTGGGAACGGCGGGAACATTCAGTACTTC
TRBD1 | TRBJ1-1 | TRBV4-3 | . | CASSQGTGGARDTEAFF | TGCGCCAGCAGCCAAGGTACAGGGGGCGCGAGGGACACTGAAGCTTTCTTT
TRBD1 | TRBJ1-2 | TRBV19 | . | CASSLTGTGVNYGYTF | TGTGCCAGTAGTCTAACCGGGACAGGGGTAAACTATGGCTACACCTTC
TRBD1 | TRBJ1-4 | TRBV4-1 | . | CASSPPGTGNEKLFF | TGCGCCAGCAGTCCCCCCGGGACAGGGAATGAAAAACTGTTTTTT
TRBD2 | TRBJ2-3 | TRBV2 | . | CASSGRAGTTDPQYF | TGTGCCAGCAGTGGTCGAGCGGGGACCACAGATCCGCAGTATTTT
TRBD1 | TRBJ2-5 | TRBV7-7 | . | CASSLAGTGGETQYF | TGTGCTAGCAGCTTAGCCGGGACAGGGGGGGAGACCCAGTACTTC
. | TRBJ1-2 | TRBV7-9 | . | CASSEIKGARGRGYTF | TGTGCCAGCAGCGAAATTAAAGGGGCCAGGGGACGTGGCTACACCTTC
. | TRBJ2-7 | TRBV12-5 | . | CASGLVYGGRYEQYF | TGTGCTAGTGGTTTGGTATATGGGGGCCGCTACGAGCAGTACTTC
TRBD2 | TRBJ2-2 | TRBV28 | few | CASSTSGVSGELFF | TGTGCCAGCAGTACTAGCGGGGTTTCCGGGGAGCTGTTTTTT
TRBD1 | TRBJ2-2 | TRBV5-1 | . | CASSVGQGAGELFF | TGCGCCAGCAGCGTGGGACAGGGGGCCGGGGAGCTGTTTTTT
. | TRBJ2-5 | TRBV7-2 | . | CASSLARGGETQYF | TGTGCCAGCAGCTTAGCGCGGGGTGGAGAGACCCAGTACTTC
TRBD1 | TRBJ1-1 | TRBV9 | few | CASSVDDREDTEAFF | TGTGCCAGCAGCGTAGACGACAGGGAGGACACTGAAGCTTTCTTT
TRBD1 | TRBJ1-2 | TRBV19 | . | CASSTIHRGHYGYTF | TGTGCCAGTAGTACCATTCACAGGGGCCACTATGGCTACACCTTC
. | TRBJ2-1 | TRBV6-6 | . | CASSPVSYNEQFF | TGTGCCAGCAGCCCCGTCTCGTACAATGAGCAGTTCTTC
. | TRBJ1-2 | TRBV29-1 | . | CSVDGGGYGYTF | TGCAGCGTTGACGGGGGAGGCTATGGCTACACCTTC
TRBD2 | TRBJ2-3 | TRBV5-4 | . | CASSLRREVTDTQYF | TGTGCCAGCAGCTTGCGGCGGGAGGTCACAGATACGCAGTATTTT
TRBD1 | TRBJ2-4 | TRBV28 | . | CASSLPWTGSKNIQYF | TGTGCCAGCAGTCTACCCTGGACAGGGTCCAAAAACATTCAGTACTTC
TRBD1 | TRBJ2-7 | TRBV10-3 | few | CAISDPRDRAYF | TGTGCCATCAGTGACCCCCGGGACAGGGCATACTTC
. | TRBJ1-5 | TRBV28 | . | CASSFSRQPQHF | TGTGCCAGCAGTTTTTCCAGGCAGCCCCAGCATTTT
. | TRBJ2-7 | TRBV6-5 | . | CASSLHLEAGQYF | TGTGCCAGCAGCCTTCACCTAGAGGCCGGGCAGTACTTC
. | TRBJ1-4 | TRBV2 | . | CASRVGEYNEKLFF | TGTGCCAGCAGGGTTGGGGAGTATAATGAAAAACTGTTTTTT
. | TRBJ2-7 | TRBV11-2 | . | CASSYTQPGAYEQYF | TGTGCCAGCAGCTACACCCAACCAGGGGCCTACGAGCAGTACTTC
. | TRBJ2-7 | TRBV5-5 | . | CASSFDWGTYEQYF | TGTGCCAGCAGCTTCGATTGGGGCACCTACGAGCAGTACTTC
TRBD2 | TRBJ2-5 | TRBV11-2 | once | CASSLRTSGGKTQYF | TGTGCCAGCAGCTTACGGACTAGCGGGGGCAAGACCCAGTACTTC
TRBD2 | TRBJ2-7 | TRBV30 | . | CAWSGGRLSFYEQYF | TGTGCCTGGAGTGGCGGGAGGCTCTCGTTCTACGAGCAGTACTTC
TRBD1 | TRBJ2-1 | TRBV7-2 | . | CASSPPGQPGYNEQFF | TGTGCCAGCAGCCCCCCGGGACAGCCGGGCTACAATGAGCAGTTCTTC